The 18 T cell receptor beta chains reported below all come from one sample, sequenced in a study of cytomegalovirus exposure and HLA in healthy donors. Vbeta (60) and Jbeta (13) primers were used in the PCR. The repertoire was sequenced with immunoSEQ multiplex PCR; TCRdb's copy has only in-frame clones and lacks some. Among 95,000 to 150,000 clones listed, approximately 75% were seen once. The sample consisted of PBMCs. These receptor sequences come from a man aged 35 to 55 in good health and CMV-seronegative.

The rearrangement uses TRBV27 and TRBJ2-2; TRBD1 matches at 9 bases. V lost 3 bases to trimming and J lost 7 bases; unmatched junction nucleotides: 6. This CDR3 has 15 amino acids. Germline V gene data show CDR1 as MNHEY and CDR2 as SMNVEV (reference sequence). CDR3 in DNA: TGTGCCAGCAGTTTGGTGACAGGGGGAGGCGGGGAGCTGTTTTTT. Protein sequence: CASSLVTGGGGELFF.

The V and J genes are TRBV7-9 and TRBJ1-1; D unresolved. The CDR3 loop spans 12 amino acids. Germline CDR1 SEHNR, CDR2 FQNEAQ (reference sequence). V lost 5 bases and J lost 4, with 8 bases in between. CDR3 nucleotide sequence: TGTGCCAGCAGCCGGGTCACCACTGAAGCTTTCTTT. Translating gives CASSRVTTEAFF.

V gene TRBV27 combines with J gene TRBJ1-2; D unresolved. Germline V CDR1 and CDR2: MNHEY, SMNVEV (reference sequence). The CDR3 runs 13 residues. Trimming removed 5 bases at V and 4 bases at J, with 11 bases between. The CDR3 bases are TGTGCCAGCAGTCAGAGGCCGGGCTATGGCTACACCTTC. This translates into CASSQRPGYGYTF.

The J gene is TRBJ2-7, the V gene TRBV18; a weak D match, TRBD1 (6 bases). The CDR3 spans 14 residues. V was trimmed by 2 bases and J by 2 bases, leaving 10 bases between them. In germline, CDR1 is KGHSH, CDR2 LQKENI. This CDR3 reads CASSPKDRTYEQYF. CDR3 in DNA: TGTGCCAGCTCACCAAAGGACAGAACCTACGAGCAGTACTTC.

The chain combines TRBV5-1 with TRBJ2-3; a possible D gene is TRBD1 (6 bases). This CDR3 has 15 amino acids. V was trimmed by 0 bases and J by 5 bases, leaving 13 bases between them. Germline V lookup: CDR1 SGHRS, CDR2 YFSETQ. The DNA of the CDR3 is TGCGCCAGCAGCTTGGATTGGGGGCTGGTAGATACGCAGTATTTT. It translates to CASSLDWGLVDTQYF.

This clone has more than one count but fewer than ten. The chain joins TRBV7-9 to TRBJ1-1; 9 bases line up with TRBD1. The length of the CDR3 is 17 residues. V dropped 5 bases and J dropped 0; count of bases not matched to a gene: 10. Germline-derived CDR1 and CDR2 are SEHNR and FQNEAQ (reference sequence). The DNA for the CDR3 is TGTGCCAGCAGCCCATCGCCGGGGACAGGGATGAACACTGAAGCTTTCTTT. Translation gives CASSPSPGTGMNTEAFF.

The chain couples TRBV7-2 to TRBJ2-1; possible D gene TRBD2, 6 bases. The CDR3 loop spans 16 amino acids. Germline CDR1 reads SGHTA; CDR2 reads FQGNSA. Trimming stripped 6 bases from V and 0 bases from J, with 15 bases between. CDR3 residues: CASSSFSGSSYNEQFF. In nucleotides, the CDR3 is TGTGCCAGCAGTTCCTTCTCCGGGAGCTCCTACAATGAGCAGTTCTTC.

This chain uses TRBV4-1 with TRBJ2-2; possibly TRBD2 for D (7 bases). With 0 bases removed from V and 9 bases from J, the gap between germline ends came to 20 bases. The CDR3 is 17 residues long. Germline V CDR1 and CDR2: MGHRA, YSYEKL. CDR3 DNA sequence: TGCGCCAGCAGCCAAGAAGGGAGCGGGACATCGATTAGGGAGCTGTTTTTT. Amino acid sequence: CASSQEGSGTSIRELFF.

The chain joins TRBV28 to TRBJ2-1; possible D gene TRBD2, 6 bases. Trimming pared 3 bases from V and 9 bases from J, leaving 15 bases between. Per germline, CDR1 MDHEN and CDR2 SYDVKM. The CDR3 extends over 14 amino acids. The chain's CDR3 is CASSFRAGLVEQFF. DNA for the CDR3: TGTGCCAGCAGTTTTAGGGCGGGATTGGTTGAGCAGTTCTTC.

The V call is TRBV27, the J call TRBJ1-6, with D uncertain. Trimming removed 6 bases at V and 7 bases at J, with 10 bases between. Looked up from germline, CDR1 is MNHEY and CDR2 is SMNVEV (reference sequence). This CDR3 is 13 amino acids long. The CDR3 nucleotides read TGTGCCAGCAGCTGGACGGGAAATTCACCCCTCCACTTT. Protein product: CASSWTGNSPLHF.

About this clone: The CDR3 ends on some other residue instead of the conserved phenylalanine or tryptophan, so this is likely a read error. The chain links TRBV15 to TRBJ1-2, with TRBD1 matching over 7 bases. The CDR3 totals 14 residues. Germline values: CDR1 LNHNV, CDR2 YYDKDF (reference sequence). V gave up 1 base and J gave up 8 bases; unmatched junction bases: 7. The CDR3 sequence: CATSRGSDRRGYTL. The CDR3 DNA is TGTGCCACCAGCAGAGGATCGGACAGGCGGGGCTACACCCTC.

The chain is built from TRBV7-6 and TRBJ2-5, with TRBD2 matching 7 bases. Germline CDR1 is SGHVS and CDR2 is FNYEAQ. Losses at the gene ends were 5 bases for V and 4 bases for J; bases not matched to a gene: 10. CDR3 length equals 15 residues. For the CDR3, the DNA is TGTGCCAGCAGCCCGCGGGCGGGGAGGGGAGAGACCCAGTACTTC. Residues: CASSPRAGRGETQYF.

V usage is TRBV2 and J usage is TRBJ1-5, with 9 bases fitting TRBD1. V shed 6 bases and J 1 base; nucleotides not matched to a gene: 4. Germline V CDR1 and CDR2: SNHLY, FYNNEI. This CDR3 is 15 amino acids long. The CDR3 sequence: CASRGQGPSNQPQHF. Here the CDR3 DNA reads TGTGCCAGCAGGGGACAGGGACCGAGCAATCAGCCCCAGCATTTT.

This clone was found a few times. The chain uses TRBV5-4 and TRBJ1-2; a possible D gene is TRBD1 (5 bases). The V end lost 1 base, the J end lost 4 bases, and 8 bases lay between the germline ends. The germline V gene encodes CDR1 SGHNT and CDR2 YYREEE (reference sequence). The CDR3 contains 13 residues. The CDR3 nucleotides read TGTGCCAGCAGCTTGTGGCAGGGCTATGGCTACACCTTC. This encodes CASSLWQGYGYTF.

This chain connects TRBV19 to TRBJ1-5; 9 positions agree with TRBD1. CDR1 is LNHDA, CDR2 SQIVND, per germline (reference sequence). The CDR3 sequence is 20 residues long. V dropped 0 bases and J dropped 2; count of bases not matched to a gene: 14. CDR3 loop: CASSIDLFWTGVFGNQPQHF. CDR3 DNA: TGTGCCAGTAGTATAGATCTATTTTGGACAGGGGTATTTGGCAATCAGCCCCAGCATTTT.

This clone turned up a few times. J is TRBJ2-2 and V is TRBV4-3; 11 bases fit TRBD2. The CDR3 extends over 18 amino acids. Unmatched junction bases numbered 9, after V lost 2 bases and J lost 4 bases. Germline V gene sequence: CDR1 LGHNA, CDR2 YSLEER. CDR3 nucleotides: TGCGCCAGCAGCCAACAGTCTAGCGGGGGGCCCCTCACCGGGGAGCTGTTTTTT. Its protein is CASSQQSSGGPLTGELFF.

DNA for the CDR3: TGCGCCAGCGGACAGGGGGCCTACACTGAAGCTTTCTTT. Translated, it gives CASGQGAYTEAFF. The chain employs TRBV4-3 and TRBJ1-1; 11 positions match TRBD1. The CDR3 has 13 residues. Germline V gene sequence: CDR1 LGHNA, CDR2 YSLEER. The trim removed 8 bases at V and 3 bases at J, leaving 2 bases unmatched.

The V gene is TRBV2, the J gene TRBJ2-2; D possibly corresponds to TRBD1 (6 bases). The germline CDR1 and CDR2 sequences are SNHLY and FYNNEI. The CDR3 runs to 14 residues. Deletions cut 3 bases from V and 2 bases from J, with 7 bases between. The CDR3 DNA reads TGTGCCAGCAGTGACAGGGGCAACACCGGGGAGCTGTTTTTT. This encodes CASSDRGNTGELFF.